This TCR beta chain was obtained from a study of control samples from healthy donors and cancer patients. Looked up from germline, CDR1 is SGHAT and CDR2 is FQNNGV. V lost 5 bases to trimming and J lost 5 bases, with 18 bases between them. The CDR3 has 15 residues. Clones were sequenced by immunoSEQ multiplex PCR, and TCRdb holds only the in-frame ones, with some missing. The sample has tens of thousands of clones, 85% seen once. The sample consisted of blood. The sequence derives from a man younger than 40 in good health. The chain links TRBV11-2 to TRBJ1-1, with D possibly TRBD1 on 6 matching bases. CDR3 loop: CASSTKTGTETEAFF. The DNA for the CDR3 is TGTGCCAGCAGCACTAAGACAGGTACCGAAACTGAAGCTTTCTTT.